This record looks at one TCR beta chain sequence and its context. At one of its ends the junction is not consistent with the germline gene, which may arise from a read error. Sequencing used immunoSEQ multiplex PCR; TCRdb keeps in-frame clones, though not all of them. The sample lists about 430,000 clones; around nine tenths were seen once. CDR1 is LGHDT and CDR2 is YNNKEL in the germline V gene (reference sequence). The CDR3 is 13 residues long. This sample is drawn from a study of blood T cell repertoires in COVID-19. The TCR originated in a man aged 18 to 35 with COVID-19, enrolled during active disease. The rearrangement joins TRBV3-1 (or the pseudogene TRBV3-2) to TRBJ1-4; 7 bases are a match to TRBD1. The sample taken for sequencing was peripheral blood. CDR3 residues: CASSQVRGGTVNF. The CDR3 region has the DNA TGTGCCAGCAGCCAAGTCCGGGGCGGGACAGTTAATTTT.